This TCR beta chain was captured by sequencing in a study of cytomegalovirus exposure and HLA in healthy donors. Whole-study results and caveats: Later examination showed HLA-associated TCR beta chains had greater clonal expansion than equally common others. Rarity held for most TCR sequences, but there were some public TCRs that occurred in many donors.

Nominally healthy donors provided the samples, though records likely missed some immune exposures. Primers included in the PCR were 60 Vbeta and 13 Jbeta primers. Assay used: immunoSEQ multiplex PCR; TCRdb lists only in-frame clones, some missing. The table includes over 150,000 clones, around 80% detected once. Germline V gives CDR1 SNHLY, CDR2 FYNNEI. V was cut by 8 bases and J by 8 bases, with 15 bases left in between. This CDR3 comprises 13 residues. Points on this clone: The antigen remains undetermined.

This TCR was sampled from a girl under 18 in good health and CMV-seropositive. The material sequenced was PBMCs. The chain combines TRBV2 with TRBJ1-4; a weak D match, TRBD1 (5 bases). CDR3 sequence reads: CASLGLEREKLFF. The DNA for the CDR3 is TGTGCCAGCTTGGGACTGGAACGGGAAAAACTGTTTTTT.